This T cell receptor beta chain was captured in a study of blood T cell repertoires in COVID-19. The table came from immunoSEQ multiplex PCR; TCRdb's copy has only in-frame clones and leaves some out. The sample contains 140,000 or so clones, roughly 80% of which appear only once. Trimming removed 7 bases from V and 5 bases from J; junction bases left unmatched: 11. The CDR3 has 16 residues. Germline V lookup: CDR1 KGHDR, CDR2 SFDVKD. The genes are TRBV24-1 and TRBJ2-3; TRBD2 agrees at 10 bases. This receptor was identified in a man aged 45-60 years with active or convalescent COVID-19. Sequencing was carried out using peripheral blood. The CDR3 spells CATSSRRAGGKDTQYF. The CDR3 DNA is TGTGCCACCAGCTCCCGGAGAGCGGGAGGGAAAGATACGCAGTATTTT.